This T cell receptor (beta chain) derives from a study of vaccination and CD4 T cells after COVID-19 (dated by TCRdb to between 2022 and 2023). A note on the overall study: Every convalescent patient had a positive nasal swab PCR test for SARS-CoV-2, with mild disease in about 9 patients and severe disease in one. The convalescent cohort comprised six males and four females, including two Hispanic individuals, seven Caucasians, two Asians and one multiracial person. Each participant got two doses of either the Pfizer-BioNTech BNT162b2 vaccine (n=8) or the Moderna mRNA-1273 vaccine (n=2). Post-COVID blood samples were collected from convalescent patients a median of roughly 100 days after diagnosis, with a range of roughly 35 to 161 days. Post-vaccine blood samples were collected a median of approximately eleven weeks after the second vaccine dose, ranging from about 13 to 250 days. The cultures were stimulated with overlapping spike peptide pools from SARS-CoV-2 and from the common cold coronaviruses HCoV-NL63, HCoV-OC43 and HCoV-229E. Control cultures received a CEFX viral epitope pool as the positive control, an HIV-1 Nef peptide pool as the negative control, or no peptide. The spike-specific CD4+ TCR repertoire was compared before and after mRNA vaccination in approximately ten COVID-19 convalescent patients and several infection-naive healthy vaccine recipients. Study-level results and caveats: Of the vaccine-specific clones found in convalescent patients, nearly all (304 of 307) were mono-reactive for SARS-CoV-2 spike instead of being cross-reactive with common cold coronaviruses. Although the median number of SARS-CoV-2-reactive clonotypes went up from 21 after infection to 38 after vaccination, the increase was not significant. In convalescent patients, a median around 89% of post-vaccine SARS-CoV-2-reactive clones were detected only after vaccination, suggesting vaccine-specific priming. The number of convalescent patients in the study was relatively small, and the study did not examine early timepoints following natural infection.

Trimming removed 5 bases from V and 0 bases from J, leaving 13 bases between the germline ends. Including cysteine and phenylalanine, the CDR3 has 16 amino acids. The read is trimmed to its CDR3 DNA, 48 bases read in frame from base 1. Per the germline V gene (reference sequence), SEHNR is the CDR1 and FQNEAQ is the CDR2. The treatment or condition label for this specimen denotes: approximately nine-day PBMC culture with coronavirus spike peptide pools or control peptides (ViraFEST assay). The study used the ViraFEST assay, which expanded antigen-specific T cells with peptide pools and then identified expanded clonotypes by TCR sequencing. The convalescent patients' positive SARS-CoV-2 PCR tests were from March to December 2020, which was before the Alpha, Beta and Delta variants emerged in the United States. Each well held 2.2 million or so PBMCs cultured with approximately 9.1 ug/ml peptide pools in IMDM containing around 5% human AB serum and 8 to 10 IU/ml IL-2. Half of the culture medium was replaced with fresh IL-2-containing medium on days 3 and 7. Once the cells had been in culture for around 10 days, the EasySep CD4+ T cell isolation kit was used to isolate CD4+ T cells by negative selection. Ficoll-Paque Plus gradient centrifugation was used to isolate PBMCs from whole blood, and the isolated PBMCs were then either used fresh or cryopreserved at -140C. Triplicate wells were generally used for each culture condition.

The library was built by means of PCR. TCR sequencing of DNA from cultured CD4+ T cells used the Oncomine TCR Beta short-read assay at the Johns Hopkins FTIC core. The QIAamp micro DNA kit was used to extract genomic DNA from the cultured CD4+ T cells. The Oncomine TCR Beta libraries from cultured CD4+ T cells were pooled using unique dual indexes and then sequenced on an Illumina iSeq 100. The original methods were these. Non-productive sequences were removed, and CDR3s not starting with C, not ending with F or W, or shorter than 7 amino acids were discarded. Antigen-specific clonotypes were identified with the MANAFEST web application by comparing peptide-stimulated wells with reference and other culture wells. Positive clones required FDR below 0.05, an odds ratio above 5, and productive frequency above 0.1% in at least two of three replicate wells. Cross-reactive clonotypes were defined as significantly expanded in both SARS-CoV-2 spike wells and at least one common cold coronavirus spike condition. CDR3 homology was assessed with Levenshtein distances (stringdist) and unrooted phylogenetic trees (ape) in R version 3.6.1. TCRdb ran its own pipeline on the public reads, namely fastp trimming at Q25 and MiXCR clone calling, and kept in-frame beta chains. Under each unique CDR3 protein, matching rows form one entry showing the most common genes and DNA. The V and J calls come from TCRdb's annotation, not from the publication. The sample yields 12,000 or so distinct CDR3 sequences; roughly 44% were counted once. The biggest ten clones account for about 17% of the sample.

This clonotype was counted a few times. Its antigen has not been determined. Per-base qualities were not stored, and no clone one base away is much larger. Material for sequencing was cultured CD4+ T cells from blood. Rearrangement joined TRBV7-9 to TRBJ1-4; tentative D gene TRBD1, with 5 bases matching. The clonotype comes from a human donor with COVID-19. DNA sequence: TGTGCCAGCAGCCTCCGGGACGGTGCAACTAATGAAAAACTGTTTTTT. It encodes CASSLRDGATNEKLFF.